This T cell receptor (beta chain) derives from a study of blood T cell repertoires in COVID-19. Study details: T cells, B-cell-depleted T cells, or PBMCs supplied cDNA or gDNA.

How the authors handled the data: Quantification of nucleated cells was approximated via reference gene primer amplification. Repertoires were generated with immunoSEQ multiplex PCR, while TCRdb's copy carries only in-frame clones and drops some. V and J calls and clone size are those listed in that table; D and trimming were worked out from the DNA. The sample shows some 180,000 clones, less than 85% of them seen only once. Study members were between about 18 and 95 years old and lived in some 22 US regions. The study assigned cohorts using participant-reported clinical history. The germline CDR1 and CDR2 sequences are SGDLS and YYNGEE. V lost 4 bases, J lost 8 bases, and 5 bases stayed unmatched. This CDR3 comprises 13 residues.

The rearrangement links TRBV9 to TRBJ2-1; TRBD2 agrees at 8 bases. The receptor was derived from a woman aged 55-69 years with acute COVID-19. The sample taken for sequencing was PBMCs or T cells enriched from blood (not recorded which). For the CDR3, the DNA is TGTGCCAGCAGCCGGTCGGGGGGGGATGAGCAGTTCTTC. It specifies CASSRSGGDEQFF.